This entry is about one TCR beta chain. Its specificity is unknown. The source of the sample is a study of T-cell memory formation after mild COVID-19. Study-wide points: There was no confirmation that second-wave clones peaking on day 37 were SARS-CoV-2 specific.

V gave up 6 bases and J gave up 3 bases, with 15 bases separating them. The length of the CDR3 is 15 residues. Looked up from germline, CDR1 is MNHEY and CDR2 is SVGAGI. TCRdb itself ran the 5' RACE reads through MiXCR, one entry per CDR3 protein. This repertoire shows 390,000 or so distinct CDR3 sequences, about 17% found once; its top ten account for 20% to 25%. Sequencing input: PBMCs or a T cell subset sorted from them (not recorded which). This sequence was found in a man between 18 and 29 years old who had mild COVID-19 (a few samples of this study predate the infection). Cell type and time point are not known. The rearrangement links TRBV6-5 to TRBJ1-3, with D unresolved. CDR3 in DNA: TGTGCCAGCAGCCCGCGACGGACGGGTGGAAACACCATATATTTT. Translation: CASSPRRTGGNTIYF.